These 7 T cell receptor beta chains came from one sample sequenced in a study of blood T cell repertoires in COVID-19. Generated by immunoSEQ multiplex PCR, the TCRdb table keeps only in-frame clones and is missing some. Of about 110,000 clones in the sample, approximately 87% were seen once. Sequencing was carried out using peripheral blood. These receptors all stem from a woman between 45 and 60 years old with acute or convalescent COVID-19.

The V gene is TRBV2, the J gene TRBJ1-3; a weak D match, TRBD1 (6 bases). The CDR3 runs 13 residues. V was trimmed by 10 bases and J by 0 bases, leaving 10 bases between them. Germline loops: CDR1 SNHLY, CDR2 FYNNEI. CDR3 DNA sequence: TGTGCCACTCAGGGGATCTCTGGAAACACCATATATTTT. Encoded protein: CATQGISGNTIYF. The full variable domain, rest sourced from reference TRBV2 and TRBJ1-3, is EPEVTQTPSHQVTQMGQEVILRCVPISNHLYFYWYRQILGQKVEFLVSFYNNEISEKSEIFDDQFSVERPDGSNFTLKIRSTKLEDSAMYFCATQGISGNTIYFGEGSWLTVV.

The chain recombines TRBV5-1 with TRBJ1-1; no reliable D call. CDR3 length equals 14 residues. Trimming took 1 base from V and 0 from J, leaving 7 bases between them. In germline, CDR1 is SGHRS, CDR2 YFSETQ. Here the CDR3 DNA reads TGCGCCAGCAGCTTGTACGGTGTGAACACTGAAGCTTTCTTT. Translated, it gives CASSLYGVNTEAFF.

This clone was counted a few times. J is TRBJ1-2 and V is TRBV19, with 12 bases aligning to TRBD1. This CDR3 has 13 amino acids. V shed 8 bases, J shed 14 bases, and the junction held 12 bases outside the gene matches. Germline V lookup: CDR1 LNHDA, CDR2 SQIVND (reference sequence). The CDR3 region is CASSPGQGAKGTF. The CDR3 DNA follows: TGTGCCAGTTCCCCGGGACAGGGGGCGAAGGGGACCTTC.

This chain connects TRBV5-3 to TRBJ1-2; TRBD1 agrees at 9 bases. TRBV5-3 is noted as an ORF with a role that remains uncertain. This CDR3 comprises 14 residues. The J segment lost 3 bases and the V segment lost 4 bases, leaving 4 bases of the junction unmatched. CDR3 sequence reads: CARSGDRAYYGYTF. The CDR3 DNA reads TGTGCCAGAAGCGGGGACAGGGCCTACTATGGCTACACCTTC.

In this sample, this clone turned up once. The chain recombines TRBV11-1 with TRBJ2-1, with D possibly being TRBD2 (6 bases). Germline lookup yields CDR1 SGHAT and CDR2 FQDESV (reference sequence). Between the trimmed V and J ends, which lost 5 bases and 4 bases, there was a span of 15 bases. The length of the CDR3 is 15 residues. In DNA form, the CDR3 reads TGTGCCAGCAGCCCTCCTCTGAGCGGGTACAATGAGCAGTTCTTC. Its translation: CASSPPLSGYNEQFF.

This chain joins TRBV19 and TRBJ1-2, with TRBD1 matching over 8 bases. CDR3 length equals 16 residues. The germline gives CDR1 LNHDA, CDR2 SQIVND (reference sequence). The junction had 8 bases not matched to a gene; V was cut back by 3 bases and J by 2 bases. The CDR3 DNA follows: TGTGCCAGTAGTATGGGAAGGGACAGGTCCAACTATGGCTACACCTTC. Amino acids: CASSMGRDRSNYGYTF.

V gene TRBV5-1 combines with J gene TRBJ1-5; 7 bases fit TRBD1. V gave up 6 bases and J gave up 4 bases; unmatched junction bases: 7. There are 14 residues in the CDR3. Germline CDR1 SGHRS, CDR2 YFSETQ. The CDR3 loop is CASKRGGENQPQHF. In DNA form, the CDR3 reads TGCGCCAGCAAGCGAGGGGGCGAGAATCAGCCCCAGCATTTT.